These 8 T cell receptor beta chains were all obtained from the same sample, sequenced in a study of blood T cells in healthy people across ages. It was with a sample-barcoded 5' primer and a J-beta primer mix that a second PCR of roughly 7 to 12 cycles was run. TCRdb processed the 5' RACE reads anew with MiXCR; each CDR3 protein has one entry. The table has about 900,000 distinct CDR3 sequences, about 62% seen once; the top ten hold 25% to 35%. The specimen was blood. The receptors were sampled from a young man in good health.

The chain joins TRBV12-3 or TRBV12-4 to TRBJ2-7; D may be TRBD2 (7 bases). The CDR3 is 16 amino acids. V lost 6 bases and J lost 2, with 20 bases in between. The CDR3 spells CASSQPGAGATYEQYF. The CDR3 nucleotides are TGTGCCAGCAGCCAACCGGGGGCGGGGGCCACCTACGAGCAGTACTTC.

This clonotype was observed once. The chain is built from TRBV30 and TRBJ2-7; D perhaps matches TRBD2 (6 bases). The CDR3 spans 15 residues. Germline values: CDR1 GTSNPN, CDR2 SVGIG (reference sequence). Trimming cost V 4 bases and J 0 bases, with 16 bases left between them. The CDR3 is CAWTAGPGNSYEQYF. Here the CDR3 DNA reads TGTGCCTGGACCGCGGGGCCAGGGAACTCCTACGAGCAGTACTTC.

The CDR3 DNA reads TGTGCCAGCAGCCCGGACGGTCACTATGGCTACACCTTC. It encodes CASSPDGHYGYTF. The chain uses TRBV7-9 and TRBJ1-2; D not resolved. V was shortened by 5 bases and J by 3 bases, with 10 bases between the two germline ends. This CDR3 is 13 amino acids long. The germline gives CDR1 SEHNR, CDR2 FQNEAQ (reference sequence).

This clonotype appeared a single time. The rearrangement links TRBV7-3 to TRBJ2-6; no clear D gene. Germline CDR1 reads SGHTA; CDR2 reads FQGTGA. The V gene lost 2 bases and the J gene lost 2 bases, with 10 bases spanning the gap. This CDR3 is 16 amino acids long. For the CDR3, the DNA is TGTGCCAGCAGCTTATTTGCCCGGGCTGGGGCCAACGTCCTGACTTTC. This codes for CASSLFARAGANVLTF.

The chain joins TRBV7-2 to TRBJ1-5; D is unresolved. Germline V CDR1 and CDR2: SGHTA, FQGNSA. V lost 5 bases to trimming and J lost 3 bases, with 14 bases between them. This CDR3 is 15 amino acids long. This CDR3 reads CASSPDGKLNQPQHF. CDR3 in DNA: TGTGCCAGCAGCCCAGACGGGAAGCTCAATCAGCCCCAGCATTTT.

J is TRBJ2-5 and V is TRBV28; D possibly corresponds to TRBD2 (6 bases). The closer fit of TRBJ2-7 to the DNA end suggests the J call may be wrong. CDR3 length: 16 amino acids. Germline CDR1 reads MDHEN; CDR2 reads SYDVKM. The DNA for the CDR3 is TGTGCCAGCAGTTTCCGGCCGGCGGACTATGGTTTCGAGCAGTACTTC. Translated, it gives CASSFRPADYGFEQYF.

The chain recombines TRBV4-3 with TRBJ1-2; possible D gene TRBD1, 6 bases. CDR3 size: 18 residues. Germline V gene data show CDR1 as LGHNA and CDR2 as YSLEER. Trimming removed 0 bases from V and 9 bases from J, with 26 bases in between. The chain's CDR3 is CASSQDLIRGLPVSSYTF. DNA of the CDR3: TGCGCCAGCAGCCAAGATCTTATCAGGGGCTTACCGGTCAGTAGCTACACCTTC.

CDR3 nucleotide sequence: TGTGCCAGCAGCGAGCGCAGGGCAACTAATGAAAAACTGTTTTTT. It is translated as CASSERRATNEKLFF. The chain has TRBV7-9 and TRBJ1-4, with a possible D match to TRBD1 (5 bases). The V end was cut by 5 bases, the J end by 0 bases, with 10 bases between. Germline CDR1 reads SEHNR; CDR2 reads FQNEAQ (reference sequence). The CDR3 consists of 15 residues.